The 25 T cell receptor beta chains in this list originate from one sample, sequenced in a study of CD8+CD57+ T cells in acquired aplastic anemia (dated by TCRdb to 2016 to 2019). The sequencer was an Illumina HiSeq 2000. TCR beta VDJ combination and CDR3 sequence profiling used genomic DNA as the template. The raw public reads went through TCRdb reprocessing: fastp at Q25, MiXCR clone calling, in-frame beta chains kept. Each entry is one CDR3 protein sequence, shown with its most common DNA and genes. The sample profile shows some 120,000 distinct CDR3 sequences; almost 40% of them were found once. Around 2.5% of the sample goes to the ten largest clones. The patients picked for sequencing were ones in whom flow cytometry had shown an expansion of CD8+CD57+ cells. Sequencing input: sorted CD4+, CD8+, or CD8+CD57+ T cells (not recorded which) from PBMCs. The receptor set was obtained from a human donor with aplastic anemia.

This clonotype has a count of ten or more. The J gene is TRBJ2-5, the V gene TRBV24-1, with a weak D call TRBD2 (7 bases). The V end was cut by 2 bases, the J end by 5 bases, with 11 bases between. The CDR3 length is 14 residues. Germline V gene sequence: CDR1 KGHDR, CDR2 SFDVKD. CDR3 DNA: TGTGCCACCAGTGATTCTAGGGGGGGGGAGACCCAGTACTTC. This sequence encodes CATSDSRGGETQYF.

This clonotype showed up many times. This chain connects TRBV10-3 to TRBJ1-2; D gene uncertain. This CDR3 is 12 amino acids long. V was trimmed by 3 bases and J by 6 bases, leaving 8 bases between them. Germline V gives CDR1 ENHRY, CDR2 SYGVKD. CDR3 DNA sequence: TGTGCCATCAGTGAAGCTGTAAATGGCTACACCTTC. This translates into CAISEAVNGYTF.

As to this clonotype: The junction shows a germline mismatch at one end, possibly a read error. The chain links TRBV6-5 to TRBJ2-5, with 8 bases lining up with TRBD1. CDR3 length: 16 residues. Germline V lookup: CDR1 MNHEY, CDR2 SVGAGI. The CDR3 is CVSSSHRTGYLETQYF. CDR3 DNA: TGTGTCAGCAGTTCGCACCGGACAGGGTATTTGGAGACCCAGTACTTC.

In its sample, this clonotype was seen many times. The V call is TRBV9, the J call TRBJ1-2; weak D call: TRBD1 (5 bases). The germline CDR1 and CDR2 sequences are SGDLS and YYNGEE. Trimming took 4 bases from V and 5 from J, leaving 15 bases between them. The CDR3 covers 14 residues. The CDR3 sequence: CASSPTGNLYGYTF. DNA of the CDR3: TGTGCCAGCAGCCCTACAGGAAATTTATATGGCTACACCTTC.

V and J are TRBV10-2 and TRBJ1-6; D remains ambiguous. The CDR3 extends over 13 amino acids. In germline, CDR1 is WSHSY, CDR2 SAAADI. With 1 base removed from V and 7 bases from J, the gap between germline ends came to 5 bases. The CDR3: CASSEWRNSPLHF. The CDR3 region has the DNA TGCGCCAGCAGTGAGTGGCGGAATTCACCCCTCCACTTT.

Ten or more counts support this clonotype. As DNA, the CDR3 is TGTGCCAGCAGCTTAGCCCCGGCTAGCGGGGGCACAGATACGCAGTATTTT. Translation: CASSLAPASGGTDTQYF. The chain carries TRBV7-2 and TRBJ2-3, with 9 bases aligning to TRBD2. This CDR3 has 17 residues. V shed 0 bases and J 1 base; nucleotides not matched to a gene: 5. The germline V gene has CDR1 SGHTA and CDR2 FQGNSA.

This clonotype has more than one count but fewer than ten. Relative to the germline gene, one junction end is altered; a read error may explain this. The V and J genes are TRBV10-3 and TRBJ1-6; tentatively, D is TRBD1 (6 bases). Looked up from germline, CDR1 is ENHRY and CDR2 is SYGVKD. This CDR3 spans 17 amino acids. In DNA, the CDR3 is TGTGCCAGCAGTTCCACGGGGGGGGCTATCTATAATTCACCCCTCCACTTT. Translation: CASSSTGGAIYNSPLHF.

This clonotype showed up just a few times. V is TRBV29-1 and J is TRBJ1-4; D is undetermined. The CDR3 spans 12 residues. Germline V gene lookup returns CDR1 SQVTM and CDR2 ANQGSEA. Trimming took off 4 bases at V and 3 bases at J, with 6 bases between the two ends. The CDR3 is CSVGDANEKLFF. The CDR3 DNA is TGCAGCGTTGGGGATGCTAATGAAAAACTGTTTTTT.

The V and J genes are TRBV11-1 and TRBJ1-1, with D perhaps matching TRBD1 (5 bases). The CDR3 runs to 17 residues. Germline assignment: CDR1 SGHAT and CDR2 FQDESV (reference sequence). Trimming pared 2 bases from V and 5 bases from J, leaving 21 bases between. The DNA of the CDR3 is TGTGCCAGCAGCTTATGGTCCGGAGGCAGGGCGGATACTGAAGCTTTCTTT. Its protein is CASSLWSGGRADTEAFF. The full variable domain, with the rest looked up from reference TRBV11-1 and TRBJ1-1, is EAEVAQSPRYKITEKSQAVAFWCDPISGHATLYWYRQILGQGPELLVQFQDESVVDDSQLPKDRFSAERLKGVDSTLKIQPAELGDSAMYLCASSLWSGGRADTEAFFGQGTRLTVV.

This clonotype was detected ten times or more. The chain recombines TRBV20-1 with TRBJ2-1; 7 positions agree with TRBD2. The CDR3 contains 12 residues. Germline V gene sequence: CDR1 DFQATT, CDR2 SNEGSKA (reference sequence). The CDR3 region is CMWRGIGSEQFF. The CDR3 DNA follows: TGCATGTGGCGGGGGATAGGAAGTGAGCAGTTCTTC.

The J gene is TRBJ1-5, the V gene TRBV2; unclear D gene. V shed 4 bases and J shed 7 bases, with 11 bases lying between them. Germline CDR1 SNHLY, CDR2 FYNNEI. The CDR3 spans 13 residues. The CDR3 bases are TGTGCCAGCAGTGCTGAAGGGTCCCAGCCCCAGCATTTT. Translation gives CASSAEGSQPQHF.

This clonotype was detected many times. The V call is TRBV5-1, the J call TRBJ2-3; possible D gene TRBD1, 5 bases. Germline V gives CDR1 SGHRS, CDR2 YFSETQ. The ends were cut back, 0 bases at V and 0 bases at J, with 17 bases in the middle. CDR3 length equals 18 residues. The chain's CDR3 is CASSLAIRTGPSTDTQYF. In DNA form, the CDR3 reads TGCGCCAGCAGCTTGGCCATCAGAACAGGTCCTAGCACAGATACGCAGTATTTT.

This clonotype was recorded many times. The chain combines TRBV9 with TRBJ1-5; D might be TRBD1 (5 bases). CDR3 length equals 14 residues. Trimming took 4 bases from V and 5 from J, leaving 13 bases between them. CDR1 SGDLS and CDR2 YYNGEE come from the germline V gene. The CDR3, as DNA: TGTGCCAGCAGCCCCGCAGGGAACGATCAGCCCCAGCATTTT. Translated, it gives CASSPAGNDQPQHF. The full variable domain, rest sourced from reference TRBV9 and TRBJ1-5, is DSGVTQTPKHLITATGQRVTLRCSPRSGDLSVYWYQQSLDQGLQFLIQYYNGEERAKGNILERFSAQQFPDLHSELNLSSLELGDSALYFCASSPAGNDQPQHFGDGTRLSIL.

V gene TRBV4-1 combines with J gene TRBJ2-1; D is perhaps TRBD2 (6 bases). Deletions cut 1 base from V and 5 bases from J, with 15 bases between. This CDR3 has 16 residues. The V gene's germline CDR1 is MGHRA and CDR2 YSYEKL. The CDR3 sequence: CASSQVGLAEDNEQFF. CDR3 sequence (DNA): TGCGCCAGCAGCCAAGTGGGGTTAGCGGAGGACAATGAGCAGTTCTTC.

This clonotype was seen ten or more times. A read error may account for a junction end that differs from germline. The rearrangement joins TRBV2 to TRBJ1-2, with D hard to call. CDR3 length: 15 residues. Germline loops: CDR1 SNHLY, CDR2 FYNNEI. CDR3 loop: CASSDDSGRGYGYAF. In nucleotides, the CDR3 is TGTGCCAGCAGTGATGATTCGGGTCGTGGCTATGGCTACGCCTTC. Variable domain in full (rest from reference TRBV2 and TRBJ1-2): EPEVTQTPSHQVTQMGQEVILRCVPISNHLYFYWYRQILGQKVEFLVSFYNNEISEKSEIFDDQFSVERPDGSNFTLKIRSTKLEDSAMYFCASSDDSGRGYGYAFGSGTRLTVV.

In its sample, this clonotype was seen a few times. This sequence joins TRBV28 and TRBJ1-5; D remains ambiguous. Between the trimmed V and J ends, which lost 8 bases and 8 bases, there was a span of 28 bases. This CDR3 spans 17 amino acids. The germline CDR1 and CDR2 sequences are MDHEN and SYDVKM. DNA for the CDR3: TGTGCCAGCTTTGACCTCTCGGGCAGGCACCCCATTGAGCCCCAGCATTTT. Translating it yields CASFDLSGRHPIEPQHF.

This clonotype was seen repeatedly, ten times or more. J is TRBJ1-5 and V is TRBV6-5, with D possibly being TRBD1 (6 bases). Trimming removed 0 bases from V and 6 bases from J, with 9 bases in between. Germline V CDR1 and CDR2: MNHEY, SVGAGI. The CDR3 loop spans 14 amino acids. CDR3: CASSYSGARQPQHF. CDR3 coding DNA: TGTGCCAGCAGTTACTCGGGGGCCCGTCAGCCCCAGCATTTT.

With respect to this clonotype: A much larger clone lies a single base off, so this may be a read error. The V and J genes are TRBV5-1 and TRBJ2-1; 7 bases match TRBD1. Germline values: CDR1 SGHRS, CDR2 YFSETQ. This CDR3 spans 15 amino acids. Losses at the gene ends were 3 bases for V and 2 bases for J; bases not matched to a gene: 5. This chain's CDR3 is CASSSTGTAYNEQFF. The DNA for the CDR3 is TGCGCCAGCAGCTCCACCGGGACAGCCTACAATGAGCAGTTCTTC.

The CDR3 loop is CSAGLARTYNEQFF. CDR3 nucleotide sequence: TGCAGCGCCGGACTAGCGAGGACCTACAATGAGCAGTTCTTC. This chain links TRBV29-1 with TRBJ2-1; 9 nucleotides agree with TRBD2. V gave up 7 bases and J gave up 2 bases; unmatched junction bases: 6. The CDR3 is 14 amino acids. CDR1 is SQVTM and CDR2 is ANQGSEA in the germline V gene.

The chain couples TRBV20-1 to TRBJ1-3; D call uncertain. The germline CDR1 and CDR2 sequences are DFQATT and SNEGSKA (reference sequence). V was pared by 1 base and J by 4 bases, with 8 bases between. The length of the CDR3 is 13 residues. The CDR3 loop reads CSARVGRGNTIYF. Written as DNA, the CDR3 is TGCAGTGCTAGAGTGGGGAGAGGAAACACCATATATTTT.

The genes are TRBV29-1 and TRBJ1-1; D is undetermined. The CDR3 contains 10 residues. V shed 5 bases and J shed 11 bases, with 12 bases lying between them. In germline, CDR1 is SQVTM, CDR2 ANQGSEA. DNA of the CDR3: TGCAGCGTTTTTGACGGGTTGGCTTTCTTT. Translation: CSVFDGLAFF. The entire variable domain, with the rest obtained from reference TRBV29-1 and TRBJ1-1, is as follows: SAVISQKPSRDICQRGTSLTIQCQVDSQVTMMFWYRQQPGQSLTLIATANQGSEATYESGFVIDKFPISRPNLTFSTLTVSNMSPEDSSIYLCSVFDGLAFFGQGTRLTVV.

The genes are TRBV5-4 and TRBJ1-1; 8 bases fit TRBD1. Germline assignment: CDR1 SGHNT and CDR2 YYREEE (reference sequence). This CDR3 is 17 amino acids long. V shed 1 base, J shed 0 bases, and the junction held 8 bases outside the gene matches. The CDR3 here is CASSLRTGPYMNTEAFF. As DNA, the CDR3 is TGTGCCAGCAGCTTGCGGACAGGGCCTTACATGAACACTGAAGCTTTCTTT. The full variable domain, completed using reference TRBV5-4 and TRBJ1-1, is ETGVTQSPTHLIKTRGQQVTLRCSSQSGHNTVSWYQQALGQGPQFIFQYYREEENGRGNFPPRFSGLQFPNYSSELNVNALELDDSALYLCASSLRTGPYMNTEAFFGQGTRLTVV.

This clonotype was observed a single time. V is TRBV24-1 and J is TRBJ2-7; D is perhaps TRBD1 or TRBD2 (6 bases each). The CDR3 runs to 16 residues. From germline, CDR1 is KGHDR and CDR2 SFDVKD. V was trimmed by 9 bases and J by 6 bases, leaving 26 bases between them. CDR3 bases: TGTGCCACCCCGACTTCGCGGGACACTCCGAGATCCGAGCAGTACTTC. It encodes CATPTSRDTPRSEQYF.

This sequence joins TRBV20-1 and TRBJ2-3; 8 nucleotides align to TRBD1. The V segment lost 5 bases and the J segment 2 bases; nucleotides outside the gene matches: 9. Germline CDR1 is DFQATT and CDR2 is SNEGSKA (reference sequence). The CDR3 contains 15 residues. The DNA of the CDR3 is TGCAGTGCTGACAGGGACAGGTCGTTCACAGATACGCAGTATTTT. Encoded protein: CSADRDRSFTDTQYF.

The table lists this clonotype with many counts. The chain joins TRBV6-1 to TRBJ2-7; D not certain. With 6 bases removed from V and 2 bases from J, the gap between germline ends came to 14 bases. The CDR3 consists of 14 residues. Germline CDR1 and CDR2: MNHNS and SASEGT. The DNA of the CDR3 is TGTGCCAGCAGCGATATCACCCCAACCTACGAGCAGTACTTC. Translated: CASSDITPTYEQYF.